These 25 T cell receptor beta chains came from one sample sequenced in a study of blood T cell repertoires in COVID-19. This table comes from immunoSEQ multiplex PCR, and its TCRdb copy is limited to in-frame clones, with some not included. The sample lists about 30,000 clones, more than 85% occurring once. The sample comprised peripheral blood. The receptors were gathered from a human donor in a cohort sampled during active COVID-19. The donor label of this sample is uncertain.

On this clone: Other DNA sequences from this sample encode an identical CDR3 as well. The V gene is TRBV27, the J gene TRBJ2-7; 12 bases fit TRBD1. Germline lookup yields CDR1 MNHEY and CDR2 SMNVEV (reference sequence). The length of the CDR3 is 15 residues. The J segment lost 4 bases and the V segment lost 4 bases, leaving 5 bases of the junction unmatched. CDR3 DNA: TGTGCCAGCAGTTCCCGGGACAGGGGGCGATACGAGCAGTACTTC. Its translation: CASSSRDRGRYEQYF.

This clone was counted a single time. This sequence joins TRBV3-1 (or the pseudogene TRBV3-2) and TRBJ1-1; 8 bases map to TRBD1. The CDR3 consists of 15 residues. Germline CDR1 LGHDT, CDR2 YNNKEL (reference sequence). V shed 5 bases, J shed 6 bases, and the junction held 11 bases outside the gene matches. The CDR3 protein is CASSYRQGKSPEAFF. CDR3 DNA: TGTGCCAGCAGCTACCGACAGGGGAAGTCTCCTGAAGCTTTCTTT.

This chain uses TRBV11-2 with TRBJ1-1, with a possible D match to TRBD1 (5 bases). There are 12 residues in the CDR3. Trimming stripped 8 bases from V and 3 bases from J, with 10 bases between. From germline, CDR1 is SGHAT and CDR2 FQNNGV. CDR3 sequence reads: CASGGDHTEAFF. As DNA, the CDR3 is TGTGCCAGCGGGGGGGACCACACTGAAGCTTTCTTT.

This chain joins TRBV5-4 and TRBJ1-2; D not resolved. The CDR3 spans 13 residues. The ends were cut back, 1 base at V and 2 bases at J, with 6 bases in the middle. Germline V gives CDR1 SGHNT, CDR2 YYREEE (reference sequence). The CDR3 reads CASSLNSNYGYTF. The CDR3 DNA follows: TGTGCCAGCAGCTTGAACTCAAACTATGGCTACACCTTC. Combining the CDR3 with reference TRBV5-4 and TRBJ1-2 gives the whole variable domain ETGVTQSPTHLIKTRGQQVTLRCSSQSGHNTVSWYQQALGQGPQFIFQYYREEENGRGNFPPRFSGLQFPNYSSELNVNALELDDSALYLCASSLNSNYGYTFGSGTRLTVV.

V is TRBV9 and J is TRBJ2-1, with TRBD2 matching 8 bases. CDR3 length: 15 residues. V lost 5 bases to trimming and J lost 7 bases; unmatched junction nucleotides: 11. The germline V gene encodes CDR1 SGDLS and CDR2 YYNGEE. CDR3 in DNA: TGTGCCAGCAGTTTACTAACTAGCGGAGGGAATGAGCAGTTCTTC. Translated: CASSLLTSGGNEQFF.

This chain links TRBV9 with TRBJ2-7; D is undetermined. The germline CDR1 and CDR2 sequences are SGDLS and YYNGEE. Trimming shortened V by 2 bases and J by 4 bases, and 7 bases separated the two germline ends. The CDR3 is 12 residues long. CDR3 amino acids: CASSVLGYEQYF. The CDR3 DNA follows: TGTGCCAGCAGCGTCCTCGGGTACGAGCAGTACTTC.

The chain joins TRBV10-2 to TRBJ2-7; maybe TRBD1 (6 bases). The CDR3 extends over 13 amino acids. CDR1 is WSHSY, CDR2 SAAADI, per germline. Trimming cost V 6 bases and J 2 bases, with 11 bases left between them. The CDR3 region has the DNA TGCGCCAGCAGCGGTAACAGGGCCTACGAGCAGTACTTC. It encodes CASSGNRAYEQYF.

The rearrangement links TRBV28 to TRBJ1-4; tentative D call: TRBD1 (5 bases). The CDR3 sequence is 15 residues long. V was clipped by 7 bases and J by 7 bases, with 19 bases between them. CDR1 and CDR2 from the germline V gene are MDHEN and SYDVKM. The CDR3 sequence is CASTEAVGLGEKLFF. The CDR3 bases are TGTGCCAGCACGGAGGCAGTGGGACTTGGTGAAAAACTGTTTTTT.

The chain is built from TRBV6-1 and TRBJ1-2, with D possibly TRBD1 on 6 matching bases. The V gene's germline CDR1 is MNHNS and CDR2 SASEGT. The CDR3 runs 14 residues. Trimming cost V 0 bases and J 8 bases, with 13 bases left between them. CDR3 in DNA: TGTGCCAGCAGTGAAGCGGGACACAGCCTAGGCTACACCTTC. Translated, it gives CASSEAGHSLGYTF.

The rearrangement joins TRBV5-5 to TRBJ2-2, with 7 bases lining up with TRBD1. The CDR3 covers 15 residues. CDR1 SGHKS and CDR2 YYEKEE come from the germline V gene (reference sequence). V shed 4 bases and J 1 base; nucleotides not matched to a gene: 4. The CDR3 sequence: CASSRGGENTGELFF. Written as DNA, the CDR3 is TGTGCCAGCAGCCGAGGGGGCGAGAACACCGGGGAGCTGTTTTTT.

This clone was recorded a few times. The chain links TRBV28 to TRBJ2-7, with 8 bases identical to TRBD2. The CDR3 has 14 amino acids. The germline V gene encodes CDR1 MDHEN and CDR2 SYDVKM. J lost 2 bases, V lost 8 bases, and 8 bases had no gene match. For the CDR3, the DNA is TGTGCCAGCGGCCGAGGCGGGAGGACCTACGAGCAGTACTTC. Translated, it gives CASGRGGRTYEQYF. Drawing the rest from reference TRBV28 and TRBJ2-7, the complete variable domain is DVKVTQSSRYLVKRTGEKVFLECVQDMDHENMFWYRQDPGLGLRLIYFSYDVKMKEKGDIPEGYSVSREKKERFSLILESASTNQTSMYLCASGRGGRTYEQYFGPGTRLTVT.

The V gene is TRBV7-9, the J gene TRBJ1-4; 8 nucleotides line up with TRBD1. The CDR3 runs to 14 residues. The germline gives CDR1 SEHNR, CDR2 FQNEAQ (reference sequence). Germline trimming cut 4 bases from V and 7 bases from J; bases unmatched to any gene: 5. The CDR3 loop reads CASSSRTGFEKLFF. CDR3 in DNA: TGTGCCAGCAGCTCAAGGACAGGGTTTGAAAAACTGTTTTTT.

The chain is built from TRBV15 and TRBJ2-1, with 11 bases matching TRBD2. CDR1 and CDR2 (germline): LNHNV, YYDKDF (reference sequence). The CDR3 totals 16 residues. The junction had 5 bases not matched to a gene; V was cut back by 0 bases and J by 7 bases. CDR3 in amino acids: CATSRDLSGRGNEQFF. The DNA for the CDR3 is TGTGCCACCAGCAGAGACCTTAGCGGGAGGGGAAATGAGCAGTTCTTC.

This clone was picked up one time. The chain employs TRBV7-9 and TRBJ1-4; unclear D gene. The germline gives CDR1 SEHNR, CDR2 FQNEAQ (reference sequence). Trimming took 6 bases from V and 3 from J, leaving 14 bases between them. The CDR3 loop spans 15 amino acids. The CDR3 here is CASRMGGRSNEKLFF. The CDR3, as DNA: TGTGCCAGCAGAATGGGAGGGCGGTCTAATGAAAAACTGTTTTTT.

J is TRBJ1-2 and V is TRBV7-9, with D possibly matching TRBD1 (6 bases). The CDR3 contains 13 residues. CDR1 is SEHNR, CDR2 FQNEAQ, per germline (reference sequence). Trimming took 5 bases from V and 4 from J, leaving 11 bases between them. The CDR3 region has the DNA TGTGCCAGCAGCCAACAGGGTGGCTATGGCTACACCTTC. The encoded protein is CASSQQGGYGYTF.

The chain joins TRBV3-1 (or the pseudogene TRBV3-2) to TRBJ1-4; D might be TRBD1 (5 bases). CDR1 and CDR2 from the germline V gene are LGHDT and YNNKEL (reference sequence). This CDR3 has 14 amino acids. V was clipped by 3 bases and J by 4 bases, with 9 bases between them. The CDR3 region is CASSHTGDNEKLFF. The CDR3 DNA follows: TGTGCCAGCAGCCATACGGGGGATAATGAAAAACTGTTTTTT.

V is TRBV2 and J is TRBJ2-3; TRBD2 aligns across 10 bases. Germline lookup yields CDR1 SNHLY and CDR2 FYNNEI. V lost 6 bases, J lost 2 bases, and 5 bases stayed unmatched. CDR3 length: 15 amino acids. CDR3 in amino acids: CASRVGLADTDTQYF. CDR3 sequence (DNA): TGTGCCAGCAGGGTCGGACTAGCGGACACAGATACGCAGTATTTT.

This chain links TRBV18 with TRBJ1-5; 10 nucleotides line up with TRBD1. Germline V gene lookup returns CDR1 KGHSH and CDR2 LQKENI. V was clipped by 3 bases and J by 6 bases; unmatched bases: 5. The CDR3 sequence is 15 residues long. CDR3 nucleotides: TGTGCCAGCTCACCGGGGACAGGGGTAGGTCAGCCCCAGCATTTT. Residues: CASSPGTGVGQPQHF.

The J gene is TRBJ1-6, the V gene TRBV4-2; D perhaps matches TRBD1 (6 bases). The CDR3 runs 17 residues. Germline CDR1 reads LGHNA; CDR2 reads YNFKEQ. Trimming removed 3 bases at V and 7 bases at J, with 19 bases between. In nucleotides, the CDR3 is TGTGCCAGCAGCCAGGGCCTGCGGGGGCGAACCAATTCACCCCTCCACTTT. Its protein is CASSQGLRGRTNSPLHF.

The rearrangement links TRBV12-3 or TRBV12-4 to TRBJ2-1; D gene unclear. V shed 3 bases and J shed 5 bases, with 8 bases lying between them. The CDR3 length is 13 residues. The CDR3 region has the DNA TGTGCCAGCAGTTTCTTGAACAACAATGAGCAGTTCTTC. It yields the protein CASSFLNNNEQFF.

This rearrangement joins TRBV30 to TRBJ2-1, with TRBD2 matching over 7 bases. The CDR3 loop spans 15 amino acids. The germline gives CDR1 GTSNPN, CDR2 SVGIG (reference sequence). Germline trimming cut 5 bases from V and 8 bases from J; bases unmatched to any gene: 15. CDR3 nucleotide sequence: TGTGCCTGGGGTAGAAGCCTAGCGGCCAGGGATGAGCAGTTCTTC. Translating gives CAWGRSLAARDEQFF. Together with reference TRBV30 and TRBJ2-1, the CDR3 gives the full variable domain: SQTIHQWPATLVQPVGSPLSLECTVEGTSNPNLYWYRQAAGRGLQLLFYSVGIGQISSEVPQNLSASRPQDRQFILSSKKLLLSDSGFYLCAWGRSLAARDEQFFGPGTRLTVL.

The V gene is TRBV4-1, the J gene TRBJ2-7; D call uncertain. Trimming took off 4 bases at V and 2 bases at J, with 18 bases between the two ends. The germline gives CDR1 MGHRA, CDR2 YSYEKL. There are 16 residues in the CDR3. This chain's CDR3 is CASSPATFRNPYEQYF. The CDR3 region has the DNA TGCGCCAGCAGCCCAGCTACGTTCAGGAACCCCTACGAGCAGTACTTC.

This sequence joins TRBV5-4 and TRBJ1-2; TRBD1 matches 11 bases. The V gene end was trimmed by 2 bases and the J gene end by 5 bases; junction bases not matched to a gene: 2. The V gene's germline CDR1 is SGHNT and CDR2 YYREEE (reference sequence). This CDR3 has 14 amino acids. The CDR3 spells CASSFRDRGYGYTF. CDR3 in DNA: TGTGCCAGCAGCTTCCGGGACAGGGGGTATGGCTACACCTTC.

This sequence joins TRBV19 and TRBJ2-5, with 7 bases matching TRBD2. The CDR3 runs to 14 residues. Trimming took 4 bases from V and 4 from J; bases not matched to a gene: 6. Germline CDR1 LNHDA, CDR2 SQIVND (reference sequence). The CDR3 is CASSTGLGLETQYF. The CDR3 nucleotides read TGTGCCAGTAGTACTGGACTAGGTTTAGAGACCCAGTACTTC.

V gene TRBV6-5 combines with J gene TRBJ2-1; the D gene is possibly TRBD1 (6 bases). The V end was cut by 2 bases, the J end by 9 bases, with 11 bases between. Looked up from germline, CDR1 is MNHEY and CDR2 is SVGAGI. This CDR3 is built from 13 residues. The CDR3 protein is CASSYTQGSEQFF. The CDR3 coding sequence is TGTGCCAGCAGTTACACGCAGGGGAGTGAGCAGTTCTTC.